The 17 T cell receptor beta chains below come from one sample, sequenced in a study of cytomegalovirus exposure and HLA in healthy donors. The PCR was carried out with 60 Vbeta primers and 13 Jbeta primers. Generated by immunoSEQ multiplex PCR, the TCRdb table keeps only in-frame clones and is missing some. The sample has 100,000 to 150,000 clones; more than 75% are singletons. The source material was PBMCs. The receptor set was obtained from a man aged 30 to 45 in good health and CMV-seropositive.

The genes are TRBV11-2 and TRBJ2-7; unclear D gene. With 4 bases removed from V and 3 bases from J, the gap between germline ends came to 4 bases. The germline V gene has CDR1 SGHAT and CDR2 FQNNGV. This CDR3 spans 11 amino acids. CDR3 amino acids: CASSSYYEQYF. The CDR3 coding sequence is TGTGCCAGCAGCTCCTACTACGAGCAGTACTTC.

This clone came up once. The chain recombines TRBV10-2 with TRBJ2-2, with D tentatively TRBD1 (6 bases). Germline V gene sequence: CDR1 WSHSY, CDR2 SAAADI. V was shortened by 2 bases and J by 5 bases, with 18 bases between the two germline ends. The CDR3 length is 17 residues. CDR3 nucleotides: TGCGCCAGCAGTGAGCTGGGGGCAGGGGCTATAACCGGGGAGCTGTTTTTT. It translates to CASSELGAGAITGELFF.

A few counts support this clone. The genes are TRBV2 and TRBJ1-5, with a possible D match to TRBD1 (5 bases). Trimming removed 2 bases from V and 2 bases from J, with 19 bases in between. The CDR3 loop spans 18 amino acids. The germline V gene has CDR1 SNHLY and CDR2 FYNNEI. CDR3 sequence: CASSETGRARWGNQPQHF. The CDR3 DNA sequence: TGTGCCAGCAGTGAAACGGGCAGGGCGAGGTGGGGCAATCAGCCCCAGCATTTT.

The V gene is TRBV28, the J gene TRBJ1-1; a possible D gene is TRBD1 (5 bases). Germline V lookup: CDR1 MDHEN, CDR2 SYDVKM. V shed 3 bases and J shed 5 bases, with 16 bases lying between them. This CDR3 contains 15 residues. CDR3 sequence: CASSFFGGRGTEAFF. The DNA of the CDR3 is TGTGCCAGCAGTTTTTTTGGAGGACGGGGGACTGAAGCTTTCTTT.

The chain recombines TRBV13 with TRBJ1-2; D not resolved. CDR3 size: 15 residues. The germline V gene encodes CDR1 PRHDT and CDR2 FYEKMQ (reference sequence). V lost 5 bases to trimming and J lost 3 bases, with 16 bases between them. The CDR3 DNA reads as TGTGCCAGCAGCCCTCAGAGAGGTTCGTACTATGGCTACACCTTC. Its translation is CASSPQRGSYYGYTF.

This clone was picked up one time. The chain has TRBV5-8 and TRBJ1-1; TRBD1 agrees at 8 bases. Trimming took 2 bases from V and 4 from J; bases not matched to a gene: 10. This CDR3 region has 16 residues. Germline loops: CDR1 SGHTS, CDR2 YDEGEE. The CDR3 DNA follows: TGTGCCAGCAGCTTTGCTATCAGGACAGGGTCCACTGAAGCTTTCTTT. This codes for CASSFAIRTGSTEAFF.

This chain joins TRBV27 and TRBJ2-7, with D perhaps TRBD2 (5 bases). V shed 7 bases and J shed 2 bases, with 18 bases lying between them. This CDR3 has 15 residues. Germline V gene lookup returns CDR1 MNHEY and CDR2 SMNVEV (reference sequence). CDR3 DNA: TGTGCCAGCAAAAGAACCTTAAGCGGAACCTACGAGCAGTACTTC. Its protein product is CASKRTLSGTYEQYF.

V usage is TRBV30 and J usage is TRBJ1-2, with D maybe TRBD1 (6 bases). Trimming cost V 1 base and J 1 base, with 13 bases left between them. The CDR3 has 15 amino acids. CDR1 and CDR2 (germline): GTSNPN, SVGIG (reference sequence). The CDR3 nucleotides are TGTGCCTGGAGTGCTTCTGGGGGCCTTAACTATGGCTACACCTTC. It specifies CAWSASGGLNYGYTF.

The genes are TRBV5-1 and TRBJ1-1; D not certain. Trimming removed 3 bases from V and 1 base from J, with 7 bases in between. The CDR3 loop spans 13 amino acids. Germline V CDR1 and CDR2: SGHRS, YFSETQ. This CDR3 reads CASSSPGNTEAFF. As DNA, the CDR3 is TGCGCCAGCAGCTCCCCCGGGAACACTGAAGCTTTCTTT.

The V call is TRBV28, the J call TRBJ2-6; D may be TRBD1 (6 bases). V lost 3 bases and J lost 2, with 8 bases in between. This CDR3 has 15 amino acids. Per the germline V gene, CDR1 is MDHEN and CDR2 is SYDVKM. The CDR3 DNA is TGTGCCAGCAGTTTGTCAGGGGCTGGGGCCAACGTCCTGACTTTC. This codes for CASSLSGAGANVLTF.

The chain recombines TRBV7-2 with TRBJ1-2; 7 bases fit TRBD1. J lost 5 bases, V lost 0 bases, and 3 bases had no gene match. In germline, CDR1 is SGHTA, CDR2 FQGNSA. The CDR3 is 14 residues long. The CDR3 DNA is TGTGCCAGCAGCTTAGCAGGGGGCGCTTATGGCTACACCTTC. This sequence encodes CASSLAGGAYGYTF.

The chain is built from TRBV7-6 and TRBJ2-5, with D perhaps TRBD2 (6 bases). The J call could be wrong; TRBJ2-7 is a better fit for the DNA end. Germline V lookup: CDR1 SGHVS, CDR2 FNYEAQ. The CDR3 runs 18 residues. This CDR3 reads CASSLAGRGRGGLGEQYF. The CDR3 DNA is TGTGCCAGCAGCTTAGCGGGACGAGGACGGGGAGGATTAGGCGAGCAGTACTTC.

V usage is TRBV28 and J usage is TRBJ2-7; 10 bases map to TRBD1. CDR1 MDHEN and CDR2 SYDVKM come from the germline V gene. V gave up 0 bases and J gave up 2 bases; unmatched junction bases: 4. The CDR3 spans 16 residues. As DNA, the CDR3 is TGTGCCAGCAGTTTATGGGGGGGACAGGGGCCCTACGAGCAGTACTTC. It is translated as CASSLWGGQGPYEQYF.

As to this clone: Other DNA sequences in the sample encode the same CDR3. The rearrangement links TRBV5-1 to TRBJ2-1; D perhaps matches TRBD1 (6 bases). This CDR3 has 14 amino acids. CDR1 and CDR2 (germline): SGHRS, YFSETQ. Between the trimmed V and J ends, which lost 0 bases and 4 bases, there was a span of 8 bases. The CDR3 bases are TGCGCCAGCAGCTTGGACAGGGAATACAATGAGCAGTTCTTC. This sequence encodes CASSLDREYNEQFF.

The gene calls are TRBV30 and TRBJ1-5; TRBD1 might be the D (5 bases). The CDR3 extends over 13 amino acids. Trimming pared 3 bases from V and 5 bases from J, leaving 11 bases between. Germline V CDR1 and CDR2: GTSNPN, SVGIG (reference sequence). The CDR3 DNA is TGTGCCTGGAGAAGCAGGGCGGATCAGCCCCAGCATTTT. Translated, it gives CAWRSRADQPQHF.

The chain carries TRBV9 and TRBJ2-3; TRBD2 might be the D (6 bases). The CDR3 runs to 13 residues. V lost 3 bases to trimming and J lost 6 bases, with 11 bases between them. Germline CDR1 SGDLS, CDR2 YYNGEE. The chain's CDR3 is CASSAGGGDTQYF. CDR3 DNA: TGTGCCAGCAGCGCCGGGGGAGGCGATACGCAGTATTTT.

CDR3 sequence (DNA): TGTGCCAGCAGTTCCTCGGGCACTAGCGGGACCCGCGGGCAGTTCTTC. It specifies CASSSSGTSGTRGQFF. This chain links TRBV27 with TRBJ2-1, with 10 nucleotides matching TRBD2. The CDR3 runs 16 residues. V trimming: 4 bases; J trimming: 12 bases; junction bases outside the gene matches: 15. The germline CDR1 and CDR2 sequences are MNHEY and SMNVEV (reference sequence).